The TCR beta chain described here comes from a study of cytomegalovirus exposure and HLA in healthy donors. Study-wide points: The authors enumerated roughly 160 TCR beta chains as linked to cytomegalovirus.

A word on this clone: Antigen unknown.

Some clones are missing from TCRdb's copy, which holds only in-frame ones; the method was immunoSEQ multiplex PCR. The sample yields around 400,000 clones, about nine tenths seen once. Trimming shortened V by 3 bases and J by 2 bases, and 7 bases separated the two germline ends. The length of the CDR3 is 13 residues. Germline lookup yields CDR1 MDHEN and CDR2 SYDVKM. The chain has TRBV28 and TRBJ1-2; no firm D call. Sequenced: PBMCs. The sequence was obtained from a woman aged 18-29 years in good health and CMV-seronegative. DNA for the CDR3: TGTGCCAGCAGTTTCCCAGGCAACTATGGCTACACCTTC. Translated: CASSFPGNYGYTF.